This T cell receptor beta chain was sequenced during a study of blood T cell repertoires in COVID-19. Study-level background: Collection of acute and convalescent COVID-19 samples took place in the United States, Italy and Spain.

Those enrolled, adults aged roughly 18 to 95 years, came from some 25 US areas. Original methodology: Reference gene primer amplification yielded estimated nucleated cell counts. The data were produced by immunoSEQ multiplex PCR, yet TCRdb's version contains in-frame clones alone and is incomplete. Clone size and V and J calls were adopted from that table, with D and trimming inferred from the DNA. The sample yields approximately 210,000 clones, about 76% seen once. This CDR3 contains 15 residues. The V and J ends lost 3 bases and 4 bases respectively, with 12 bases between them. Germline V CDR1 and CDR2: SGHAT, FQDESV (reference sequence). This clone has more than one count but fewer than ten.

The source is a woman between 50 and 59 years old with acute COVID-19. What was sequenced was PBMCs or T cells enriched from blood (not recorded which). The V call is TRBV11-1, the J call TRBJ1-4, with D perhaps TRBD1 (5 bases). CDR3 sequence (DNA): TGTGCCAGCAGCTTTGGATCGGGGGATAATGAAAAACTGTTTTTT. It yields the protein CASSFGSGDNEKLFF.